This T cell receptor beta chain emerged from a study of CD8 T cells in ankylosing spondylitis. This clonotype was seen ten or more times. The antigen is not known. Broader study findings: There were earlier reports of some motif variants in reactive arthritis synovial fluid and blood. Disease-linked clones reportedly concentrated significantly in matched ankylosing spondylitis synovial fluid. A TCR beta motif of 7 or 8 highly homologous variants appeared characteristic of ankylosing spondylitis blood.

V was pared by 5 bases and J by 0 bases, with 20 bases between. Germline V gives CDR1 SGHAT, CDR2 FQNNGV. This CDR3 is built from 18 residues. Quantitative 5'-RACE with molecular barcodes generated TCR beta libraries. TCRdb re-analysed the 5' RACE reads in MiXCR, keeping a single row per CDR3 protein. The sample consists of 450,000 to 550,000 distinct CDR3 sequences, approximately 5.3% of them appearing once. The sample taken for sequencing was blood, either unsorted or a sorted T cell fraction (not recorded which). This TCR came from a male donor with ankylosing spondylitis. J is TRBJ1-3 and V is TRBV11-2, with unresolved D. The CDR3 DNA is TGTGCCAGCAGCCCCACCTTGGGGAGGACCTACTCTGGAAACACCATATATTTT. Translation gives CASSPTLGRTYSGNTIYF.